These T cell receptor beta chains were read from a single sample in a study of beta chain features in type 1 diabetes. Assay used: immunoSEQ multiplex PCR; TCRdb lists only in-frame clones, some missing. The sample carries around 300,000 clones, approximately 16% recorded once. The sequencing input was naive CD4+ T cells from blood. The receptors come from a man aged 18 to 29 with type 1 diabetes. CDR3s include the opening cysteine and the closing phenylalanine or tryptophan. A D gene is named only where the DNA matches it firmly. Clone sizes are given selectively: once, few, many, or a class where the clone is expanded.

D	size	V	J	CDR3	DNA
-	-	TRBV30	TRBJ2-5	CAWSALAGQETQYF	TGTGCCTGGAGTGCCCTGGCAGGGCAAGAGACCCAGTACTTC
-	few	TRBV5-1	TRBJ2-2	CASSLGGTGELFF	TGCGCCAGCAGCTTGGGCGGAACCGGGGAGCTGTTTTTT
TRBD2	few	TRBV30	TRBJ2-1	CAWRLAGGRGEQFF	TGTGCCTGGAGGCTAGCGGGAGGCCGGGGTGAGCAGTTCTTC
TRBD1	few	TRBV18	TRBJ1-5	CASSRQGDHQPQHF	TGTGCCAGCTCACGCCAGGGGGATCATCAGCCCCAGCATTTT
-	few	TRBV29-1	TRBJ1-1	CSVEGRMNTEAFF	TGCAGCGTTGAGGGCCGGATGAACACTGAAGCTTTCTTT
TRBD1	-	TRBV4-1	TRBJ2-5	CASSQTGVETQYF	TGCGCCAGCAGCCAAACAGGGGTCGAGACCCAGTACTTC
TRBD1	few	TRBV25-1	TRBJ1-4	CASSGYRGLGLEKLFF	TGTGCCAGCAGCGGATACAGGGGATTGGGTTTGGAAAAACTGTTTTTT
-	-	TRBV4-2	TRBJ1-2	CASSQAGNPGGYTF	TGTGCCAGCAGCCAAGCGGGGAATCCGGGTGGCTACACCTTC
TRBD1	-	TRBV5-1	TRBJ2-7	CASNKQGAHYEQYF	TGCGCCAGCAACAAACAGGGGGCTCACTACGAGCAGTACTTC
-	-	TRBV5-4	TRBJ2-1	CASSLLLSGGGGSYNEQFF	TGTGCCAGCAGCTTGCTGTTGTCTGGCGGGGGCGGCTCGTACAATGAGCAGTTCTTC
-	few	TRBV7-9	TRBJ2-4	CASSLQGEAIQYF	TGTGCCAGCAGCTTACAAGGAGAGGCCATTCAGTACTTC
-	-	TRBV7-2	TRBJ2-5	CASSWAGEETQYF	TGTGCCAGCAGCTGGGCAGGTGAAGAGACCCAGTACTTC
-	-	TRBV11-2	TRBJ2-5	CASSYAGETQYF	TGTGCCAGCAGCTATGCCGGGGAGACCCAGTACTTC
TRBD1	-	TRBV6-5	TRBJ2-7	CASSRQGPFYEQYF	TGTGCCAGCAGCAGACAGGGCCCGTTTTACGAGCAGTACTTC
-	few	TRBV10-3	TRBJ2-2	CAISELLAPGELFF	TGTGCCATCAGTGAGCTTCTAGCCCCGGGGGAGCTGTTTTTT
TRBD2	-	TRBV29-1	TRBJ2-5	CSVRGGMGGRSSETQYF	TGCAGCGTTCGGGGCGGTATGGGCGGGAGATCGAGTGAGACCCAGTACTTC
TRBD1	-	TRBV28	TRBJ2-5	CASGTGGQETQYF	TGTGCCAGCGGGACAGGGGGCCAAGAGACCCAGTACTTC
-	-	TRBV14	TRBJ1-3	CASSRGNTIYF	TGTGCCAGCAGCCGAGGGAACACCATATATTTT
TRBD1	-	TRBV28	TRBJ1-5	CASRGTGGYFQPQHF	TGTGCCAGCAGAGGGACAGGGGGTTATTTTCAGCCCCAGCATTTT
-	-	TRBV19	TRBJ2-1	CASSMRERPLPDEQFF	TGTGCCAGTAGTATGCGCGAGCGGCCCCTACCCGATGAGCAGTTCTTC
TRBD1	few	TRBV19	TRBJ1-2	CASSIAGVTGAGYTF	TGTGCCAGTAGTATAGCGGGAGTTACAGGGGCCGGCTACACCTTC
TRBD1	-	TRBV18	TRBJ2-7	CASSPLGQGYEQYF	TGTGCCAGCTCACCACTGGGACAGGGCTACGAGCAGTACTTC
-	-	TRBV29-1	TRBJ1-5	CSVGQESNQPQHF	TGCAGCGTTGGTCAGGAAAGCAATCAGCCCCAGCATTTT
-	-	TRBV27	TRBJ2-5	CASSGQGIKGWSVETQYF	TGTGCCAGCAGTGGTCAGGGGATTAAGGGGTGGTCGGTAGAGACCCAGTACTTC
TRBD1	few	TRBV30	TRBJ2-7	CAWREGQADEQYF	TGTGCCTGGAGGGAGGGACAGGCCGACGAGCAGTACTTC
TRBD2	-	TRBV7-2	TRBJ2-1	CASSPTGTSGGGSVF	TGTGCCAGCAGCCCCACCGGGACTAGCGGGGGGGGTTCCGTCTTC
-	-	TRBV28	TRBJ1-1	CASSLLGAAEAFF	TGTGCCAGCAGTTTACTTGGGGCCGCTGAAGCTTTCTTT
-	few	TRBV7-2	TRBJ1-4	CASSLRLTNEKLFF	TGTGCCAGCAGCTTACGTTTAACTAATGAAAAACTGTTTTTT
TRBD1	few	TRBV6-6	TRBJ1-1	CASRGTATEAFF	TGTGCCAGCCGCGGGACAGCGACTGAAGCTTTCTTT
TRBD2	-	TRBV5-1	TRBJ2-3	CASSTSGRAEDTQYF	TGCGCCAGCAGCACTAGCGGGAGGGCCGAAGATACGCAGTATTTT
TRBD2	few	TRBV23-1	TRBJ2-5	CASSQSGLAGGRGETQYF	TGCGCCAGCAGTCAATCGGGATTAGCGGGAGGTCGTGGAGAGACCCAGTACTTC
-	few	TRBV10-3	TRBJ2-2	CAISEGRSTGELFF	TGTGCCATCAGTGAGGGGAGGAGCACCGGGGAGCTGTTTTTT
-	few	TRBV29-1	TRBJ1-1	CSATPVRNTEAFF	TGCAGCGCAACGCCGGTGAGGAACACTGAAGCTTTCTTT
TRBD1	-	TRBV11-3	TRBJ2-1	CASSWTGNEQFF	TGTGCCAGCAGCTGGACAGGTAATGAGCAGTTCTTC
-	-	TRBV28	TRBJ2-3	CASLWGSTDTQYF	TGTGCCAGCCTCTGGGGCAGCACAGATACGCAGTATTTT
TRBD2	few	TRBV30	TRBJ2-1	CAFKDPSGGFDNEQFF	TGTGCCTTCAAAGACCCTAGCGGGGGGTTTGACAATGAGCAGTTCTTC
TRBD2	-	TRBV27	TRBJ2-5	CASSATSGGETQYF	TGTGCCAGCAGTGCGACTAGCGGAGGGGAGACCCAGTACTTC
-	few	TRBV11-2	TRBJ2-7	CASSRDTYSYEQYF	TGTGCCAGCAGCAGGGACACCTACTCCTACGAGCAGTACTTC
-	few	TRBV2	TRBJ2-7	CASTLGIYEQYF	TGTGCCAGCACCCTGGGCATTTACGAGCAGTACTTC
-	few	TRBV7-2	TRBJ1-2	CASSLGRGGYGYTF	TGTGCCAGCAGCTTAGGACGTGGCGGCTATGGCTACACCTTC
-	-	TRBV4-2	TRBJ2-7	CASSQDPLALDRYEQYF	TGTGCCAGCAGCCAAGATCCCCTAGCCCTAGACAGGTACGAGCAGTACTTC
TRBD1	-	TRBV2	TRBJ2-7	CASSGQGTSYEQYF	TGTGCCAGCAGTGGACAGGGGACCTCCTACGAGCAGTACTTC
TRBD2	few	TRBV4-2	TRBJ2-2	CASSHPTSGNTGELFF	TGTGCCAGCAGCCATCCGACTAGCGGAAACACCGGGGAGCTGTTTTTT
-	-	TRBV18	TRBJ2-5	CASSPSGDVEYF	TGTGCCAGCTCACCATCAGGGGACGTTGAGTACTTC
-	few	TRBV30	TRBJ1-1	CAWRAGANTEAFF	TGTGCCTGGAGGGCAGGTGCGAACACTGAAGCTTTCTTT
-	-	TRBV6-1	TRBJ1-1	CASWRDTEAFF	TGTGCCAGCTGGAGGGACACTGAAGCTTTCTTT
TRBD1	few	TRBV2	TRBJ2-7	CASSEGQGAREQYF	TGTGCCAGCAGTGAAGGTCAGGGGGCACGGGAGCAGTACTTC
-	few	TRBV9	TRBJ1-2	CASSDRDYGYTF	TGTGCCAGCAGCGACAGGGACTATGGCTACACCTTC
-	-	TRBV5-6	TRBJ2-3	CASISLVADTQYF	TGTGCCAGCATCAGCCTAGTTGCAGATACGCAGTATTTT
-	-	TRBV6-5	TRBJ1-6	CASSYRGFDESPLHF	TGTGCCAGCAGTTACCGGGGGTTCGATGAATCACCCCTCCACTTT
-	few	TRBV25-1	TRBJ2-3	CASSFRGPDTQYF	TGTGCCAGCAGTTTCAGGGGCCCAGATACGCAGTATTTT
TRBD2	-	TRBV5-1	TRBJ2-1	CASSLGGSRDEQFF	TGCGCCAGCAGCTTGGGCGGGAGTAGGGATGAGCAGTTCTTC
-	-	TRBV10-3	TRBJ2-2	CATSRLENTGELFF	TGTGCCACCTCTCGCCTAGAAAACACCGGGGAGCTGTTTTTT
TRBD1	few	TRBV7-9	TRBJ2-3	CASSSRDRDTDTQYF	TGTGCCAGCAGCTCCCGGGACAGGGACACAGATACGCAGTATTTT
-	few	TRBV18	TRBJ2-3	CASSLYRGTDTQYF	TGTGCCAGCTCACTTTACAGGGGCACAGATACGCAGTATTTT
TRBD2	few	TRBV5-1	TRBJ2-5	CASSRAGTSLIMGETQYF	TGCGCCAGCAGCAGAGCCGGGACTAGCCTAATTATGGGAGAGACCCAGTACTTC
TRBD2	few	TRBV7-2	TRBJ2-1	CASSPRAGGPRNEQFF	TGTGCCAGCAGCCCCCGAGCGGGAGGGCCGAGGAATGAGCAGTTCTTC